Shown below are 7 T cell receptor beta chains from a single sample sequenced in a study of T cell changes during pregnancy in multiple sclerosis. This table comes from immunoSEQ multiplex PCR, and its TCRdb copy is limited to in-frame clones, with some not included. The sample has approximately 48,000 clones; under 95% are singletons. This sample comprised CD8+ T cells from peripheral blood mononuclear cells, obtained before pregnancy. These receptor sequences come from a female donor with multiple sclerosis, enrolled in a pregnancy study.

The CDR3 sequence: CASSVPGLSTGELFF. The CDR3 DNA reads as TGTGCCAGCAGCGTACCGGGACTGAGCACCGGGGAGCTGTTTTTT. This chain joins TRBV9 and TRBJ2-2, with D possibly TRBD2 on 6 matching bases. This CDR3 is 15 amino acids long. Germline V gene sequence: CDR1 SGDLS, CDR2 YYNGEE. Between the trimmed V and J ends, which lost 1 base and 4 bases, there was a span of 11 bases.

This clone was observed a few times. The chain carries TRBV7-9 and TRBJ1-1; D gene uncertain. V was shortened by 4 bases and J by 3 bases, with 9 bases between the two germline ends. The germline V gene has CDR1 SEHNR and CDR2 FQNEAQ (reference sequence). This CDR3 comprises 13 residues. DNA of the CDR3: TGTGCCAGCAGCTCCGGACTTGACACTGAAGCTTTCTTT. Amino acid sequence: CASSSGLDTEAFF.

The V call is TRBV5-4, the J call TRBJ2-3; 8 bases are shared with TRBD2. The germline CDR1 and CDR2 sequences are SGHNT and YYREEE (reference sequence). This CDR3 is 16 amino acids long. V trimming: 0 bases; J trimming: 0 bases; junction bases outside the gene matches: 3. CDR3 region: CASSLGASGSTDTQYF. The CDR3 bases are TGTGCCAGCAGCTTGGGGGCTAGCGGGAGCACAGATACGCAGTATTTT.

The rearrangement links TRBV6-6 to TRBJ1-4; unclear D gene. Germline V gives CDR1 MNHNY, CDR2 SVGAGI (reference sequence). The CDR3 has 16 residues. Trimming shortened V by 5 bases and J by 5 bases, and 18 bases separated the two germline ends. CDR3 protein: CASSHLTPLLNEKLFF. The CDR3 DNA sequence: TGTGCCAGCAGTCACCTTACTCCCTTACTCAATGAAAAACTGTTTTTT.

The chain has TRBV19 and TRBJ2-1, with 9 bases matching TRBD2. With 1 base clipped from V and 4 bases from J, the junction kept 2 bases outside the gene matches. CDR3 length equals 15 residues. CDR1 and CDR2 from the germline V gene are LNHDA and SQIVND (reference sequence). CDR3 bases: TGTGCCAGTAGTATAGCTCTAGCGGGATACAATGAGCAGTTCTTC. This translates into CASSIALAGYNEQFF. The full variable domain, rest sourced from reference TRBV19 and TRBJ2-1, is DGGITQSPKYLFRKEGQNVTLSCEQNLNHDAMYWYRQDPGQGLRLIYYSQIVNDFQKGDIAEGYSVSREKKESFPLTVTSAQKNPTAFYLCASSIALAGYNEQFFGPGTRLTVL.

CDR3 residues: CASSVPDRGDNQPQHF. Here the CDR3 DNA reads TGTGCCAGCAGCGTTCCGGACAGGGGTGACAATCAGCCCCAGCATTTT. The rearrangement uses TRBV9 and TRBJ1-5, with 9 bases aligning to TRBD1. The CDR3 is made up of 16 amino acids. CDR1 is SGDLS, CDR2 YYNGEE, per germline. The V segment lost 2 bases and the J segment 3 bases; nucleotides outside the gene matches: 6.

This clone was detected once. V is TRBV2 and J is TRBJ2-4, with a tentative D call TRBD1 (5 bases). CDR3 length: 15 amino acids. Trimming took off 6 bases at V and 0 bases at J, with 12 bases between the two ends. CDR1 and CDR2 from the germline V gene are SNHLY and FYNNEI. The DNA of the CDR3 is TGTGCCAGCAGAGATCCAGGGATAGCCAAAAACATTCAGTACTTC. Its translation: CASRDPGIAKNIQYF. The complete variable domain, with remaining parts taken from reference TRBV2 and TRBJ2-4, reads EPEVTQTPSHQVTQMGQEVILRCVPISNHLYFYWYRQILGQKVEFLVSFYNNEISEKSEIFDDQFSVERPDGSNFTLKIRSTKLEDSAMYFCASRDPGIAKNIQYFGAGTRLSVL.